The rows below give T cell receptor beta chains drawn from one sample of a study of long-term antiretroviral therapy in people with HIV. The data were produced by immunoSEQ multiplex PCR, yet TCRdb's version contains in-frame clones alone and is incomplete. The repertoire has under 45,000 clones, about four fifths of them found once; the top ten carry approximately 6.2%. Sequenced here: unsorted PBMCs, sampled 1 year after starting antiretroviral therapy. The receptors here all came from a man between 18 and 29 years old with HIV. Both conserved end residues are part of each CDR3. D genes are given only for firm matches. Expanded clones get a size class; other rows say once, few or many, or leave the size out.

TRBJ2-5 - - TRBV10-1 CASSEGTGREQETQYF TGCGCCAGCAGTGAAGGGACGGGGAGAGAGCAAGAGACCCAGTACTTC
TRBJ1-5 few - TRBV19 CASSPSGGNQPQHF TGTGCCAGTAGTCCATCAGGGGGCAATCAGCCCCAGCATTTT
TRBJ1-2 - TRBD1 TRBV27 CASSLTWDRTNYGYTF TGTGCCAGCAGTTTAACTTGGGACAGGACCAACTATGGCTACACCTTC
TRBJ2-2 - TRBD2 TRBV7-3 CASSSTSGSSTGELFF TGTGCCAGCAGCTCAACTAGCGGGAGTAGCACCGGGGAGCTGTTTTTT
TRBJ2-7 few - TRBV10-3 CAISDIELAQYF TGTGCCATCAGTGATATCGAGTTGGCGCAGTACTTC
TRBJ1-1 - TRBD1 TRBV6-1 CASSEVQGAKGNTEAFF TGTGCCAGCAGTGAAGTCCAGGGGGCAAAGGGGAACACTGAAGCTTTCTTT
TRBJ2-7 few - TRBV12-5 CASGWSYEQYF TGTGCTAGTGGGTGGAGCTACGAGCAGTACTTC
TRBJ1-1 - - TRBV19 CASSIDREGAVGTEAFF TGTGCCAGTAGTATAGATCGGGAGGGTGCAGTGGGGACTGAAGCTTTCTTT
TRBJ2-7 - TRBD2 TRBV15 CATSRSRGNYEQYF TGTGCCACCAGCAGGTCGCGGGGGAACTACGAGCAGTACTTC
TRBJ1-3 - - TRBV7-2 CASSKRTGNTIYF TGTGCAAGCTCCAAACGAACAGGAAACACCATATATTTT
TRBJ1-2 - - TRBV28 CASSFVGEGYGYTF TGTGCCAGCAGTTTCGTAGGGGAAGGATATGGCTACACCTTC
TRBJ2-1 - TRBD2 TRBV11-2 CASSSSGTFHNEQFF TGTGCCAGCAGCTCTAGCGGGACTTTCCACAATGAGCAGTTCTTC
TRBJ1-2 - - TRBV4-1 CASSQDRGPYGYTF TGCGCCAGCAGCCAAGACCGAGGTCCATATGGCTACACCTTC
TRBJ2-7 - - TRBV18 CASSPGRGSYEQYF TGTGCCAGCTCACCAGGCAGGGGATCCTACGAGCAGTACTTC
TRBJ1-4 few - TRBV4-1 CASTKPGATNEKLFF TGCGCCAGCACCAAGCCAGGAGCAACTAATGAAAAACTGTTTTTT
TRBJ2-1 once TRBD1 TRBV19 CASSRDRGSYNEQFF TGTGCCAGTAGTAGGGACAGGGGCTCCTACAATGAGCAGTTCTTC
TRBJ2-7 once - TRBV7-8 CASSLRSPLLSYEQYF TGTGCCAGCAGCTTAAGGAGCCCACTCCTCTCCTACGAGCAGTACTTC
TRBJ2-7 once TRBD1 TRBV6-1 CASSATGGAAMYF TGTGCCAGCAGTGCCACAGGGGGCGCCGCCATGTACTTC
TRBJ2-7 - TRBD2 TRBV27 CASSPSSGRLLYEQYF TGTGCCAGCAGTCCCTCAAGCGGGAGGCTTCTCTACGAGCAGTACTTC
TRBJ1-1 - TRBD1 TRBV18 CASSQGASTEAFF TGTGCCAGCTCACAGGGGGCGAGTACTGAAGCTTTCTTT
TRBJ2-7 - TRBD2 TRBV19 CASSIEGGGTYEQYF TGTGCCAGTAGTATAGAGGGCGGGGGAACCTACGAGCAGTACTTC
TRBJ1-3 - - TRBV4-1 CASSQGRGGNTIYF TGCGCCAGCAGCCAGGGCAGGGGTGGAAACACCATATATTTT
TRBJ2-7 - TRBD2 TRBV9 CASSVDSGSSYEQYF TGTGCCAGCAGCGTAGATAGCGGGAGCTCCTACGAGCAGTACTTC
TRBJ2-7 - - TRBV7-2 CASSSPGSGDPLLQYF TGTGCCAGCAGCTCTCCGGGATCTGGGGACCCCCTTCTGCAGTACTTC
TRBJ2-7 once - TRBV4-1 CASSQELVFSSYEQYF TGCGCCAGCAGCCAAGAACTCGTCTTCAGCTCCTACGAGCAGTACTTC
TRBJ2-1 - TRBD2 TRBV6-6 CASSYSRTSGTNEQFF TGTGCCAGCAGTTACTCTCGGACTAGCGGGACCAATGAGCAGTTCTTC
TRBJ2-7 - - TRBV27 CASSSDTGTATYEQYF TGTGCCAGCAGTTCCGACACCGGGACGGCGACCTACGAGCAGTACTTC
TRBJ2-7 - TRBD1 TRBV5-5 CASSSGTGTYEQYF TGTGCCAGCAGCTCCGGGACAGGGACCTACGAGCAGTACTTC
TRBJ1-2 - - TRBV9 CASSVDTANYGYTF TGTGCCAGCAGCGTAGACACAGCTAACTATGGCTACACCTTC
TRBJ2-7 - TRBD1 TRBV2 CASSYGTGNSYEQYF TGTGCCAGCAGTTATGGGACAGGGAACTCCTACGAGCAGTACTTC
TRBJ2-6 - - TRBV14 CASNSNHGISGANVLTF TGTGCCAGCAACTCCAACCACGGCATCTCTGGGGCCAACGTCCTGACTTTC
TRBJ1-1 few - TRBV4-1 CASSHSGTSRPFF TGCGCCAGCAGCCATTCCGGGACGTCCAGGCCTTTCTTT
TRBJ2-5 - - TRBV9 CASSVEQETQYF TGTGCCAGCAGCGTAGAACAAGAGACCCAGTACTTC
TRBJ2-3 once TRBD2 TRBV9 CASASGGYPDTQYF TGTGCCAGCGCTTCGGGGGGGTACCCAGATACGCAGTATTTT
TRBJ2-7 - - TRBV28 CASSFPGEREQYF TGTGCCAGCAGTTTCCCAGGGGAGCGCGAGCAGTACTTC
TRBJ2-7 - TRBD1 TRBV6-5 CASSYSLVDRGNEQYF TGTGCCAGCAGTTATTCCCTCGTAGACAGGGGAAACGAGCAGTACTTC
TRBJ2-5 - - TRBV20-1 CSATRLETQYF TGCAGTGCTACGAGGCTGGAGACCCAGTACTTC
TRBJ2-3 - - TRBV12-5 CASGLVSWDTQYF TGTGCTAGTGGTTTGGTATCATGGGATACGCAGTATTTT
TRBJ2-7 - TRBD1 TRBV27 CASSFKAGGLPGTYEQYF TGTGCCAGCAGTTTCAAGGCAGGGGGCCTTCCTGGAACCTACGAGCAGTACTTC
TRBJ2-3 - - TRBV5-4 CASSFVEDTQYF TGTGCCAGCAGCTTCGTGGAGGATACGCAGTATTTT
TRBJ2-7 once TRBD1 TRBV27 CASSRVDRGPEQYF TGTGCCAGCAGCCGAGTGGACAGGGGGCCCGAGCAGTACTTC
TRBJ2-7 few TRBD2 TRBV5-4 CASSVGGLAGDEQYF TGTGCCAGCAGCGTGGGAGGGCTAGCGGGAGACGAGCAGTACTTC
TRBJ1-2 - - TRBV6-5 CASSYSFDSNYGYTF TGTGCCAGCAGTTACTCGTTCGATTCTAACTATGGCTACACCTTC
TRBJ1-2 - - TRBV27 CASSPGTGGYTF TGTGCCAGCAGTCCAGGGACCGGTGGCTACACCTTC
TRBJ1-1 - - TRBV6-5 CASSYGALNTEAFF TGTGCCAGCAGTTACGGGGCGCTGAACACTGAAGCTTTCTTT
TRBJ2-3 - - TRBV6-4 CASSEGGVTGDTQYF TGTGCCAGCAGTGAAGGGGGGGTGACGGGAGATACGCAGTATTTT